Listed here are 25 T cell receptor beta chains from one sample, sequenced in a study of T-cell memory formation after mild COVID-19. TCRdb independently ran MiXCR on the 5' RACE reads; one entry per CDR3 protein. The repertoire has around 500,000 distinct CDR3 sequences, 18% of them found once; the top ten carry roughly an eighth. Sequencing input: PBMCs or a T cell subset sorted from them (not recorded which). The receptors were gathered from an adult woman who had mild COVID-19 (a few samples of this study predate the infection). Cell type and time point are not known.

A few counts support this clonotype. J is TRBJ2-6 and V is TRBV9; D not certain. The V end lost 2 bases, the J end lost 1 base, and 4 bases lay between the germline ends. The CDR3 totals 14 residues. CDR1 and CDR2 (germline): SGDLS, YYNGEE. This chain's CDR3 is CASSVDSGANVLTF. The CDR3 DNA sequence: TGTGCCAGCAGCGTTGATTCTGGGGCCAACGTCCTGACTTTC.

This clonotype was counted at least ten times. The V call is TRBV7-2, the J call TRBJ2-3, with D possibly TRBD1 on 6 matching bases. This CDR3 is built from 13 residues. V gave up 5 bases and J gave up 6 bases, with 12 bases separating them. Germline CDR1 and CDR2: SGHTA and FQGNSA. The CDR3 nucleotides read TGTGCCAGCAGCCTACAGGGCGTGGATACGCAGTATTTT. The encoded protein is CASSLQGVDTQYF.

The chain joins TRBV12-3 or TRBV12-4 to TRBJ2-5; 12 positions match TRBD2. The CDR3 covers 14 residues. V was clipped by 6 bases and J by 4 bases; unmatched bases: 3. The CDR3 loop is CASRWTSGVETQYF. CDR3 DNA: TGTGCCAGCAGATGGACTAGCGGGGTAGAGACCCAGTACTTC.

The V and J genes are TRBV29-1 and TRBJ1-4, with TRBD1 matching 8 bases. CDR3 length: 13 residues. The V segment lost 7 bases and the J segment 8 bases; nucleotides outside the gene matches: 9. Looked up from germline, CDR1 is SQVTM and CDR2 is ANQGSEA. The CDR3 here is CSATDRGGEKLFF. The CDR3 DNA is TGCAGCGCAACTGACAGGGGTGGGGAAAAACTGTTTTTT.

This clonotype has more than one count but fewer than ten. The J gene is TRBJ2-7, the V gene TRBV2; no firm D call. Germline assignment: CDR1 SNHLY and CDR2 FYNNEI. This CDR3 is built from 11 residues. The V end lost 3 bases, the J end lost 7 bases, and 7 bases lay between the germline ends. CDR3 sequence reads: CASSDRPEQYF. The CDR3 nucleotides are TGTGCCAGCAGTGACAGACCAGAGCAGTACTTC. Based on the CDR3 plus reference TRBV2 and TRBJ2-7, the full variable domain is EPEVTQTPSHQVTQMGQEVILRCVPISNHLYFYWYRQILGQKVEFLVSFYNNEISEKSEIFDDQFSVERPDGSNFTLKIRSTKLEDSAMYFCASSDRPEQYFGPGTRLTVT.

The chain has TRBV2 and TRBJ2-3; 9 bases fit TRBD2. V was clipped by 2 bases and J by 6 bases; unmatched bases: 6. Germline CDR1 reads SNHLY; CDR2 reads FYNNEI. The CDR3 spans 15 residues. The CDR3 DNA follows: TGTGCCAGCAGTGAACTAGCGGGGCGGTGGGATACGCAGTATTTT. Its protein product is CASSELAGRWDTQYF.

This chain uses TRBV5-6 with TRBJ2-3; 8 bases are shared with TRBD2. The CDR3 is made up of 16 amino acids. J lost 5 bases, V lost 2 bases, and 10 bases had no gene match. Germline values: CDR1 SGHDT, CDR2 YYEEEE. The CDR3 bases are TGTGCCAGCAGCTTATCTAGCGGGCGACGCAGAGATACGCAGTATTTT. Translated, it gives CASSLSSGRRRDTQYF.

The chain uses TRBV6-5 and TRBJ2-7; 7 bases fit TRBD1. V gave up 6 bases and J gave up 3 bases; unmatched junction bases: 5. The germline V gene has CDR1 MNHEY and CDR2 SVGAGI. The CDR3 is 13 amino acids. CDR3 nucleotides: TGTGCCAGCAGAACCGGGACAGTCTACGAGCAGTACTTC. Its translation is CASRTGTVYEQYF.

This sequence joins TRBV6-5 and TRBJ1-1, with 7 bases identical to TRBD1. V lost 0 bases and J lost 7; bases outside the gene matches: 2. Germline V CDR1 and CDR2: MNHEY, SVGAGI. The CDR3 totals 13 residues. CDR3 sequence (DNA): TGTGCCAGCAGTTACTCGGGGACAGTTGAAGCTTTCTTT. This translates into CASSYSGTVEAFF.

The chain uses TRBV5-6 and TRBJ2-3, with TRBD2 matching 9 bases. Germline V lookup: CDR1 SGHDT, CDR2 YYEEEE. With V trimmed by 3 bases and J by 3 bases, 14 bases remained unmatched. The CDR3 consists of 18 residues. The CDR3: CASSSGVAGALSTDTQYF. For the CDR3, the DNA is TGTGCCAGCAGCTCGGGGGTAGCGGGGGCCCTTTCAACAGATACGCAGTATTTT.

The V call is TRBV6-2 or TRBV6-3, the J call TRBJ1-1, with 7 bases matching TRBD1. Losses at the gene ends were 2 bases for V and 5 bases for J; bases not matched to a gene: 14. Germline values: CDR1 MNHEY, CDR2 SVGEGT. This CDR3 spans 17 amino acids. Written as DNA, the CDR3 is TGTGCCAGCAGTTACCAGACAGGGAGAAGGGCGGAGACTGAAGCTTTCTTT. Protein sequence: CASSYQTGRRAETEAFF.

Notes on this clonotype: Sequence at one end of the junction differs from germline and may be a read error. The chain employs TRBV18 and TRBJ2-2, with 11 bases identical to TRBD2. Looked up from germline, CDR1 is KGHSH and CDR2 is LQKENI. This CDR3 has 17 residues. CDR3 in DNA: TGTGCCAGCTTACCAGCTAGCGGGAGGCGGAACACCGGGGAGCTGTTTTTT. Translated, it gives CASLPASGRRNTGELFF.

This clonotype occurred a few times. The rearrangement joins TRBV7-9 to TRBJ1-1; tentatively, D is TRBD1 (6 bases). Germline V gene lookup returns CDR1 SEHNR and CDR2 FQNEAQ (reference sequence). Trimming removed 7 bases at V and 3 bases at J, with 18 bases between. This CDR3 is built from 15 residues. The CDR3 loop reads CASNSLGGKDTEAFF. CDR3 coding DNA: TGTGCCAGCAACTCCTTGGGGGGCAAGGACACTGAAGCTTTCTTT. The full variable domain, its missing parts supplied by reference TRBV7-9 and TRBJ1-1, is DTGVSQNPRHKITKRGQNVTFRCDPISEHNRLYWYRQTLGQGPEFLTYFQNEAQLEKSRLLSDRFSAERPKGSFSTLEIQRTEQGDSAMYLCASNSLGGKDTEAFFGQGTRLTVV.

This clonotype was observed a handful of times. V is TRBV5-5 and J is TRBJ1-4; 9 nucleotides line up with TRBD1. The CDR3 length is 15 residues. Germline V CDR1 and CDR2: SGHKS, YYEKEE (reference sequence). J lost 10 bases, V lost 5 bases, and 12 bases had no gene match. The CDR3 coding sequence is TGTGCCAGCAGTGCCGTGGGACAGGGTACTGGAAAACTGTTTTTT. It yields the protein CASSAVGQGTGKLFF.

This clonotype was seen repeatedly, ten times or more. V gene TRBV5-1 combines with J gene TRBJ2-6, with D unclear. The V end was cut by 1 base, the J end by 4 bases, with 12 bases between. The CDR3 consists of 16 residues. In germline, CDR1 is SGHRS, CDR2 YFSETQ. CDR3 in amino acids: CASSLPKRAGANVLTF. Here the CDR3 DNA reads TGCGCCAGCAGCTTGCCCAAGCGCGCCGGGGCCAACGTCCTGACTTTC.

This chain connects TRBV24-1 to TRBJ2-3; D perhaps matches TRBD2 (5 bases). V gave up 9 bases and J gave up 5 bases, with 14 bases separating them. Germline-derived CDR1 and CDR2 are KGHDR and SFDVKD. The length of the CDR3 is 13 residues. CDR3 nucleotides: TGTGCCACCGGGCTCGAGGGAAGAGATACGCAGTATTTT. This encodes CATGLEGRDTQYF.

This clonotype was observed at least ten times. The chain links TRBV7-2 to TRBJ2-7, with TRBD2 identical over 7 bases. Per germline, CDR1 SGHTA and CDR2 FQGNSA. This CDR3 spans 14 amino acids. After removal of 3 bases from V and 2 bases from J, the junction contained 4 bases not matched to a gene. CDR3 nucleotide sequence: TGTGCCAGCAGCTTGGAGGGACTAACCTACGAGCAGTACTTC. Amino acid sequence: CASSLEGLTYEQYF.

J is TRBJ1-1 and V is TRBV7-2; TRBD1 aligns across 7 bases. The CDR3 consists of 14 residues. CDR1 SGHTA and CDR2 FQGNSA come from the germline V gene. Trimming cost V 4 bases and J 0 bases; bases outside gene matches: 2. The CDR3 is CASSSRGMNTEAFF. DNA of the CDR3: TGTGCCAGCAGCTCCAGGGGGATGAACACTGAAGCTTTCTTT.

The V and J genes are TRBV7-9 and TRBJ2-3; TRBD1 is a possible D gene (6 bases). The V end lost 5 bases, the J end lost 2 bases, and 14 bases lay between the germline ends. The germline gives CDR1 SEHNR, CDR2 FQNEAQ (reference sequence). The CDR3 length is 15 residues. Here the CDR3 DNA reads TGTGCCAGCAGCCGGGACATCGGGGACACAGATACGCAGTATTTT. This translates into CASSRDIGDTDTQYF.

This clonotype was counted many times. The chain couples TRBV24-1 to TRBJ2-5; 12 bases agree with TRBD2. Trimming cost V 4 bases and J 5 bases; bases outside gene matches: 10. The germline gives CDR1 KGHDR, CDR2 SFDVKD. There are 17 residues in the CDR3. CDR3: CATSDSGLAGSAETQYF. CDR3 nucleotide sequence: TGTGCCACCAGTGACTCGGGACTAGCGGGTAGCGCGGAGACCCAGTACTTC.

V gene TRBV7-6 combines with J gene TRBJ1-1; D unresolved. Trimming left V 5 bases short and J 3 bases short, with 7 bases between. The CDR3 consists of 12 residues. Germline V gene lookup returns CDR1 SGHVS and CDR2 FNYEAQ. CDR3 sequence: CASSDTDTEAFF. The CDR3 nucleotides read TGTGCCAGCAGCGACACAGACACTGAAGCTTTCTTT.

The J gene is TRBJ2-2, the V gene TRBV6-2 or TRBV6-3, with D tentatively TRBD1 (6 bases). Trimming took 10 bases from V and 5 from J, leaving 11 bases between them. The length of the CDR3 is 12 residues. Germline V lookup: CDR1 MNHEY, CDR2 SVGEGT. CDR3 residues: CAIGTLTGELFF. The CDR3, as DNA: TGTGCCATCGGGACACTTACCGGGGAGCTGTTTTTT.

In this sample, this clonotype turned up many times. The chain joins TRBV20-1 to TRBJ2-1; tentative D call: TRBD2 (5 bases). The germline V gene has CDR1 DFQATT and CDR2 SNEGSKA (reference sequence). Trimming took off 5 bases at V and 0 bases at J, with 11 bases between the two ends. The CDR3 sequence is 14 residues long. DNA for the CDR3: TGCAGTGCTCCTAGCTCTTCCTCCTACAATGAGCAGTTCTTC. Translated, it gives CSAPSSSSYNEQFF.

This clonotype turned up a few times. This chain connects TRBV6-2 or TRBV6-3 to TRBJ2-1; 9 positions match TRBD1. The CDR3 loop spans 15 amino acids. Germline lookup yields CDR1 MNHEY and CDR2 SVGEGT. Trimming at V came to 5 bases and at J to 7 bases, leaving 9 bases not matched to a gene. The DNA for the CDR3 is TGTGCCAGCAGTCACAGGGGGCGAAAATGGAATGAGCAGTTCTTC. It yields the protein CASSHRGRKWNEQFF.

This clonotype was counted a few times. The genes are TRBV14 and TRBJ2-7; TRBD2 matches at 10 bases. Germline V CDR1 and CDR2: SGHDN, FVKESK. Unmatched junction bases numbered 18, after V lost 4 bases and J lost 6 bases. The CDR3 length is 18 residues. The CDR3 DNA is TGTGCCAGCAGCCCCTATGGACTAGCGGACGCGGACCGCTCCGAGCAGTACTTC. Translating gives CASSPYGLADADRSEQYF. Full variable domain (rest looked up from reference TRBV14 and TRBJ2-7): EAGVTQFPSHSVIEKGQTVTLRCDPISGHDNLYWYRRVMGKEIKFLLHFVKESKQDESGMPNNRFLAERTGGTYSTLKVQPAELEDSGVYFCASSPYGLADADRSEQYFGPGTRLTVT.